The entry that follows covers one T cell receptor (beta chain) sequence. In the authors' methods: ImmunoSEQ junction-only sequences lacked quality scores, so their filtering differed. Some clones are missing from TCRdb's copy, which holds only in-frame ones; the method was immunoSEQ multiplex PCR. V, J and clone size reflect that table, while D and trimming were determined from the DNA. The data hold approximately 2.1 million clones, with over 90% observed a single time. This sample is drawn from a study of shared clonotypes between healthy human individuals. This sequence was found in a man younger than 35 in good health. Some clones in this sample may be carry-over from other donors' samples. The sample consisted of naive CD4+ T cells from PBMCs. Subset in this sample: CD45RA+ positively selected.

CDR3 sequence (DNA): TGTGCCAGCAGCTTGGAGAGGGCCCGCTCCTACGAGCAGTACTTC. Its translation: CASSLERARSYEQYF. The rearrangement joins TRBV5-7 to TRBJ2-7; a weak D match, TRBD2 (5 bases). TRBV5-7 is treated as an ORF (open reading frame) with a function not yet certain. The CDR3 is 15 residues long. Trimming pared 0 bases from V and 0 bases from J, leaving 10 bases between.